This T cell receptor (beta chain) was captured in a study of human T cells and chemical hapten exposure. Across the whole study: On about 2 cm by about 2 cm of upper inner arm skin, sensitization was performed with 2% DPC.

Per the germline V gene, CDR1 is MNHNS and CDR2 is SASEGT. The CDR3 consists of 16 residues. The junction had 14 bases not matched to a gene; V was cut back by 6 bases and J by 10 bases. This clonotype was observed many times. Antigen specificity is unknown. Whole-study results and caveats: Positively correlated with patch test score were the counts of PT1 expanded TCRs.

The time point is: pre-sensitization, week 0. Treatment denoted: therapeutic diphenylcyclopropenone sensitization with weekly scalp DPC. At patch-test visits, sampling came before the patch test. TCRdb re-called the RACE reads through MiXCR, storing one row per CDR3 protein. The sample includes around 330,000 distinct CDR3 sequences, 5.5% of them seen just once. This receptor was identified in a woman between 18 and 29 years old with alopecia areata. Some clones in this sample may be carry-over from other donors' samples. This rearrangement joins TRBV6-1 to TRBJ1-4; 10 bases fit TRBD1. The source was whole blood, collected in connection with sensitization to the hapten diphenylcyclopropenone (DPC). CDR3: CASRGDRGSDEGKLFF. CDR3 sequence (DNA): TGTGCCAGCAGGGGGGACAGGGGATCGGATGAGGGAAAACTGTTTTTT.